The 17 T cell receptor beta chains below come from one sample, sequenced in a study of CD8 T cells in ankylosing spondylitis. TCRdb fed the 5' RACE reads into MiXCR, producing one record per CDR3 protein. Found here are approximately 350,000 distinct CDR3 sequences, roughly 22% of them singletons; the top ten hold about 12%. Sequenced input: blood, either unsorted or a sorted T cell fraction (not recorded which). The source is a male donor with ankylosing spondylitis or in good health (not recorded which).

The V and J genes are TRBV7-9 and TRBJ2-7; 7 bases are shared with TRBD1. Germline assignment: CDR1 SEHNR and CDR2 FQNEAQ (reference sequence). V gave up 2 bases and J gave up 4 bases; unmatched junction bases: 5. The CDR3 has 14 amino acids. CDR3 bases: TGTGCCAGCAGCTTATTAGGGACAGAATACGAGCAGTACTTC. Translation: CASSLLGTEYEQYF.

The J gene is TRBJ1-2, the V gene TRBV29-1; D gene ambiguous. Per the germline V gene, CDR1 is SQVTM and CDR2 is ANQGSEA. CDR3 size: 14 residues. The V end lost 3 bases, the J end lost 8 bases, and 19 bases lay between the germline ends. The CDR3 here is CSVEELTESQGYTF. The CDR3 DNA is TGCAGCGTTGAGGAGTTAACGGAGTCGCAAGGCTACACCTTC.

In DNA form, the CDR3 reads TGTGCCAGCAGTTACTCCTGGCAGGACTACGAGCAGTACTTC. Its translation: CASSYSWQDYEQYF. The chain has TRBV6-5 and TRBJ2-7; no clear D gene. V was cut by 0 bases and J by 3 bases, with 9 bases left in between. Germline CDR1 is MNHEY and CDR2 is SVGAGI. The CDR3 runs to 14 residues.

This clonotype has only a few counts. The genes are TRBV9 and TRBJ1-1; 7 bases map to TRBD1. Germline V lookup: CDR1 SGDLS, CDR2 YYNGEE. The CDR3 runs to 14 residues. With V trimmed by 4 bases and J by 3 bases, 6 bases remained unmatched. CDR3 in amino acids: CASSPEQGYTEAFF. CDR3 sequence (DNA): TGTGCCAGCAGCCCGGAACAGGGGTACACTGAAGCTTTCTTT.

The chain carries TRBV29-1 and TRBJ2-7; possibly TRBD2 for D (5 bases). CDR3 size: 15 residues. Germline lookup yields CDR1 SQVTM and CDR2 ANQGSEA. V was cut by 2 bases and J by 2 bases, with 16 bases left in between. This chain's CDR3 is CSVETPSGRAYEQYF. The CDR3 bases are TGCAGCGTTGAAACCCCTTCGGGAAGGGCCTACGAGCAGTACTTC.

This clonotype was recorded a few times. The V and J genes are TRBV4-2 and TRBJ2-1; TRBD2 matches 9 bases. With V trimmed by 4 bases and J by 5 bases, 6 bases remained unmatched. Germline V gene sequence: CDR1 LGHNA, CDR2 YNFKEQ. The CDR3 is 15 residues long. Here the CDR3 DNA reads TGTGCCAGCAGCCCCCCACTAGCGGGCCACAATGAGCAGTTCTTC. Amino acid sequence: CASSPPLAGHNEQFF.

This sequence joins TRBV27 and TRBJ1-1, with D hard to call. Germline V gene data show CDR1 as MNHEY and CDR2 as SMNVEV (reference sequence). The CDR3 is 11 residues long. Trimming cost V 6 bases and J 2 bases, with 4 bases left between them. The CDR3 spells CASRRNTEAFF. The DNA of the CDR3 is TGTGCCAGCAGACGTAACACTGAAGCTTTCTTT.

CDR3 sequence: CAISELAGGTYEQYF. The CDR3 nucleotides read TGTGCCATCAGTGAGTTAGCGGGGGGAACCTACGAGCAGTACTTC. The V gene is TRBV10-3, the J gene TRBJ2-7; 10 bases fit TRBD2. Germline V gene lookup returns CDR1 ENHRY and CDR2 SYGVKD. This CDR3 spans 15 amino acids. J gave up 2 bases and V 1 base, and 2 bases lay outside the gene matches.

V gene TRBV19 combines with J gene TRBJ2-1; D is unclear. Between the trimmed V and J ends, which lost 3 bases and 3 bases, there was a span of 12 bases. From germline, CDR1 is LNHDA and CDR2 SQIVND (reference sequence). The CDR3 has 15 residues. The CDR3 protein is CASSIGSAYYNEQFF. CDR3 in DNA: TGTGCCAGTAGTATTGGTAGTGCCTACTACAATGAGCAGTTCTTC. Looking up the rest from reference TRBV19 and TRBJ2-1 gives the full variable domain: DGGITQSPKYLFRKEGQNVTLSCEQNLNHDAMYWYRQDPGQGLRLIYYSQIVNDFQKGDIAEGYSVSREKKESFPLTVTSAQKNPTAFYLCASSIGSAYYNEQFFGPGTRLTVL.

The chain combines TRBV24-1 with TRBJ2-1, with D maybe TRBD2 (6 bases). The germline V gene has CDR1 KGHDR and CDR2 SFDVKD. CDR3 length: 16 residues. The germline V and J ends were trimmed by 3 bases and 6 bases, with 17 bases remaining between them. DNA for the CDR3: TGTGCCACCAGTGATCCCTCCCGAGAGGGAGGCAATGAGCAGTTCTTC. Translation gives CATSDPSREGGNEQFF.

The CDR3 nucleotides read TGTGCCAGCAGCGTGGGGGCCCGAGCTTTCTTT. The encoded protein is CASSVGARAFF. The chain uses TRBV5-6 and TRBJ1-1, with D possibly TRBD1 on 6 matching bases. The CDR3 extends over 11 amino acids. Germline V gene sequence: CDR1 SGHDT, CDR2 YYEEEE. Trimming took off 4 bases at V and 10 bases at J, with 11 bases between the two ends.

This clonotype was observed a few times. This chain connects TRBV12-3 or TRBV12-4 to TRBJ1-1; tentatively, D is TRBD1 (6 bases). The CDR3 runs 13 residues. V was clipped by 5 bases and J by 5 bases, with 12 bases between them. In DNA, the CDR3 is TGTGCCAGCAGTCGGGGGGCCGTGACTGAAGCTTTCTTT. Protein: CASSRGAVTEAFF.

The chain links TRBV29-1 to TRBJ2-2; D might be TRBD1 (6 bases). Germline lookup yields CDR1 SQVTM and CDR2 ANQGSEA. Between the trimmed V and J ends, which lost 0 bases and 8 bases, there was a span of 16 bases. The CDR3 loop spans 15 amino acids. The CDR3 is CSVEDLGPRGGELFF. In DNA form, the CDR3 reads TGCAGCGTTGAAGATCTTGGACCTAGGGGGGGGGAGCTGTTTTTT.

The gene calls are TRBV27 and TRBJ2-7, with D possibly matching TRBD2 (6 bases). This CDR3 comprises 14 residues. Trimming stripped 8 bases from V and 2 bases from J, with 16 bases between. The germline CDR1 and CDR2 sequences are MNHEY and SMNVEV (reference sequence). As DNA, the CDR3 is TGTGCCAGCCAACCCCAGGGAGGAACCTACGAGCAGTACTTC. This encodes CASQPQGGTYEQYF.

The CDR3 DNA follows: TGTGCCATCAGGGGGACAGGGGAGCTGTTTTTT. Protein: CAIRGTGELFF. This chain uses TRBV10-3 with TRBJ2-2; D is perhaps TRBD1 (6 bases). The CDR3 runs 11 residues. Trimming took 6 bases from V and 8 from J, leaving 7 bases between them. Germline loops: CDR1 ENHRY, CDR2 SYGVKD.

The rearrangement uses TRBV2 and TRBJ2-7, with TRBD1 matching over 9 bases. Germline lookup yields CDR1 SNHLY and CDR2 FYNNEI. The trim removed 6 bases at V and 6 bases at J, leaving 9 bases unmatched. CDR3 length: 14 residues. CDR3 DNA: TGTGCCAGCAGAACCGGGACAGGGTTCTTCGAGCAGTACTTC. Amino acids: CASRTGTGFFEQYF.

The CDR3: CASISGDSYEQYF. The CDR3 DNA is TGTGCCAGCATCTCCGGGGACTCCTACGAGCAGTACTTC. The chain couples TRBV6-1 to TRBJ2-7; D may be TRBD2 (5 bases). Trimming cost V 7 bases and J 0 bases, with 10 bases left between them. Germline loops: CDR1 MNHNS, CDR2 SASEGT. This CDR3 comprises 13 residues.